Following are 9 T cell receptor beta chains from one sample sequenced in a study of T-cell reconstitution after alpha-beta-depleted transplantation in children. A TCRbeta library incorporating unique molecular identifiers was prepared. Each CDR3 protein is one row after TCRdb ran MiXCR on the PCR reads. The profile shows some 550,000 distinct CDR3 sequences, 20% to 25% of them singletons. The sample was PBMCs, mostly from graft donor cells, taken 360 days after TCRalphabeta/CD19-depleted stem cell transplant. The receptors originated from a boy younger than two who had a stem cell transplant for acute myeloid leukemia, so the T cells may come from the graft donor.

The chain carries TRBV20-1 and TRBJ2-3, with D unclear. CDR1 and CDR2 (germline): DFQATT, SNEGSKA (reference sequence). This CDR3 spans 15 amino acids. V lost 5 bases, J lost 0 bases, and 15 bases lay in between. CDR3 nucleotide sequence: TGCAGTGCTCAACCGGTAACTTCTAGCACAGATACGCAGTATTTT. Its protein product is CSAQPVTSSTDTQYF.

The gene calls are TRBV4-3 and TRBJ2-3; D remains unclear. The germline gives CDR1 LGHNA, CDR2 YSLEER. The V and J ends lost 2 bases and 8 bases respectively, with 20 bases between them. CDR3 length equals 16 residues. This CDR3 reads CASSQQAAYSAATQYF. As DNA, the CDR3 is TGCGCCAGCAGCCAACAGGCAGCTTACAGCGCCGCTACGCAGTATTTT.

This rearrangement joins TRBV7-6 to TRBJ2-1; 14 nucleotides line up with TRBD2. From germline, CDR1 is SGHVS and CDR2 FNYEAQ. The CDR3 is 20 amino acids. After removal of 2 bases from V and 1 base from J, the junction contained 10 bases not matched to a gene. The CDR3 nucleotides read TGTGCCAGCAGCTTAAAGAGGCCGGGACTAGCGGGGGATTCCTACAATGAGCAGTTCTTC. Residues: CASSLKRPGLAGDSYNEQFF.

This clonotype came up a few times. The chain combines TRBV20-1 with TRBJ1-5; 10 nucleotides align to TRBD1. CDR3 size: 16 residues. In germline, CDR1 is DFQATT, CDR2 SNEGSKA (reference sequence). V trimming: 6 bases; J trimming: 0 bases; junction bases outside the gene matches: 8. The CDR3 loop reads CSAAPGTGDSNQPQHF. DNA of the CDR3: TGCAGTGCCGCCCCTGGGACAGGGGATAGCAATCAGCCCCAGCATTTT.

In this sample, this clonotype turned up a few times. This sequence joins TRBV7-2 and TRBJ2-1; 8 positions match TRBD1. This CDR3 comprises 16 residues. The germline gives CDR1 SGHTA, CDR2 FQGNSA. V shed 5 bases and J 4 bases; nucleotides not matched to a gene: 10. CDR3 region: CASSLPGTGIYNEQFF. CDR3 DNA sequence: TGTGCCAGCAGCCTCCCCGGGACAGGAATTTACAATGAGCAGTTCTTC.

This clonotype was counted only a few times. This chain connects TRBV28 to TRBJ2-5, with D uncertain. V was cut by 6 bases and J by 2 bases, with 19 bases left in between. Germline V gene sequence: CDR1 MDHEN, CDR2 SYDVKM. The CDR3 runs 16 residues. CDR3 amino acids: CASSHAVGVQQETQYF. CDR3 bases: TGTGCCAGCAGCCACGCCGTAGGAGTACAACAAGAGACCCAGTACTTC. Full variable domain (remainder filled in from reference TRBV28 and TRBJ2-5): DVKVTQSSRYLVKRTGEKVFLECVQDMDHENMFWYRQDPGLGLRLIYFSYDVKMKEKGDIPEGYSVSREKKERFSLILESASTNQTSMYLCASSHAVGVQQETQYFGPGTRLLVL.

The V gene is TRBV7-8, the J gene TRBJ1-5; perhaps TRBD1 as D (6 bases). This CDR3 region has 17 residues. Germline V gives CDR1 SGHVS, CDR2 FQNEAQ. Trimming took off 4 bases at V and 0 bases at J, with 16 bases between the two ends. The CDR3 sequence: CASSSPWTAHSNQPQHF. For the CDR3, the DNA is TGTGCCAGCAGCTCCCCCTGGACAGCCCATAGCAATCAGCCCCAGCATTTT. Complete variable domain (other parts from reference TRBV7-8 and TRBJ1-5): GAGVSQSPRYKVAKRGQDVALRCDPISGHVSLFWYQQALGQGPEFLTYFQNEAQLDKSGLPSDRFFAERPEGSVSTLKIQRTQQEDSAVYLCASSSPWTAHSNQPQHFGDGTRLSIL.

In this sample, this clonotype turned up many times. This chain uses TRBV7-9 with TRBJ2-2, with D uncertain. This CDR3 is built from 14 residues. Trimming pared 7 bases from V and 6 bases from J, leaving 15 bases between. CDR1 and CDR2 from the germline V gene are SEHNR and FQNEAQ (reference sequence). This CDR3 reads CASTPFIASGELFF. CDR3 nucleotides: TGTGCCAGCACCCCGTTTATTGCCTCCGGGGAGCTGTTTTTT.

This clonotype showed up many times. The chain carries TRBV20-1 and TRBJ2-7; 9 bases fit TRBD1. The V and J ends lost 4 bases and 3 bases, in that order; junction bases with no gene match: 1. The CDR3 totals 12 residues. Germline CDR1 and CDR2: DFQATT and SNEGSKA (reference sequence). DNA of the CDR3: TGCAGTGCTACGGGACAGGGCTACGAGCAGTACTTC. Its translation: CSATGQGYEQYF.